The source of this T cell receptor (beta chain) is a study of regulatory T cells in long-lasting Graves disease. Study observations and caveats: Persistent cases favored TRBV28, TRBJ1-2 and TRBJ2-5.

Arm-PCR with iRepertoire HTBI primers amplified the CDR3 regions for these TCR beta libraries. TCRdb reprocessed the multiplex PCR reads via MiXCR and lists one record per CDR3 protein. The sample gives about 220,000 distinct CDR3 sequences, about 18% of which show up once; 22% is in the top ten. This clonotype was detected many times. Antigen: not known. Stated time point: newly diagnosed GD, antithyroid drugs for less than 3 months. PBMC RNA was the source of the TCR library. Under American Thyroid Association guidelines, Graves' disease was diagnosed. Germline assignment: CDR1 SQVTM and CDR2 ANQGSEA. V was clipped by 4 bases and J by 1 base, with 10 bases between them. This CDR3 comprises 13 residues.

The source of this sequence is a female donor with Graves disease. Sequences were derived from peripheral blood mononuclear cells (PBMCs), sampled at new diagnosis, from a patient treated with antithyroid drugs. This rearrangement joins TRBV29-1 to TRBJ2-5; the D is unclear. In nucleotides, the CDR3 is TGCAGCGTTGGGGCTGGGGTCCAAGAGACCCAGTACTTC. As protein: CSVGAGVQETQYF.